The source of this T cell receptor (beta chain) is a study of T cells after yellow fever vaccination. About the research overall: SMART-Seq v4 Ultra Low Input prepared the low-cell-number fractions.

Using its own MiXCR run on the 5' RACE reads, TCRdb lists one record per CDR3 protein. The sample has under 600,000 distinct CDR3 sequences, 13% seen once. The CDR3 covers 11 residues. From germline, CDR1 is SQVTM and CDR2 ANQGSEA. The germline V and J ends were trimmed by 6 bases and 3 bases, with 9 bases remaining between them. Study results and limitations: Abundant bulk-population clonotypes could contaminate the FACS-sorted repertoires.

This clonotype was recorded a few times. Its specificity is not known. The sequenced sample was PBMCs, obtained on the day of the yellow fever booster vaccination. The V call is TRBV29-1, the J call TRBJ2-7, with D possibly called TRBD1 or TRBD2 (5 bases each). This TCR derives from a man aged 25 to 40 who received the YFV17D yellow fever vaccine. CDR3 coding DNA: TGCAGCGTGGGGGAATTCTACGAGCAGTACTTC. This gives the protein CSVGEFYEQYF.